This entry lists 15 T cell receptor beta chains sequenced from one sample in a study of control samples from healthy donors and cancer patients. Sequenced by immunoSEQ multiplex PCR; TCRdb stores in-frame clones only, minus some. The data show 98,000 or so clones, roughly three quarters seen once. The sample comprised blood. The receptors come from a woman aged 25 to 39 in good health.

In nucleotides, the CDR3 is TGTGCCAGTAGGCTACCGGGACAGGGGGATGAAAAACTGTTTTTT. Translating gives CASRLPGQGDEKLFF. The rearrangement links TRBV19 to TRBJ1-4, with TRBD1 identical over 11 bases. The CDR3 consists of 15 residues. The J segment lost 6 bases and the V segment lost 6 bases, leaving 6 bases of the junction unmatched. Germline V gives CDR1 LNHDA, CDR2 SQIVND (reference sequence).

This clone was counted only a few times. Within the sample, other DNA sequences also encode this same CDR3. The chain joins TRBV9 to TRBJ2-1, with 11 bases matching TRBD2. Germline trimming cut 2 bases from V and 6 bases from J; bases unmatched to any gene: 4. The CDR3 loop spans 15 amino acids. Germline V gene lookup returns CDR1 SGDLS and CDR2 YYNGEE. Here the CDR3 reads CASSVSGGEGNEQFF. The CDR3 nucleotides read TGTGCCAGCAGCGTTAGCGGGGGGGAGGGCAATGAGCAGTTCTTC. Using reference TRBV9 and TRBJ2-1 for the parts outside the CDR3, the full variable domain is DSGVTQTPKHLITATGQRVTLRCSPRSGDLSVYWYQQSLDQGLQFLIQYYNGEERAKGNILERFSAQQFPDLHSELNLSSLELGDSALYFCASSVSGGEGNEQFFGPGTRLTVL.

The chain carries TRBV7-6 and TRBJ2-5, with D perhaps given as TRBD1 or TRBD2 (6 bases each). The CDR3 runs 15 residues. Deletions cut 2 bases from V and 1 base from J, with 11 bases between. The V gene's germline CDR1 is SGHVS and CDR2 FNYEAQ. The CDR3 loop reads CASSLFTGAQETQYF. For the CDR3, the DNA is TGTGCCAGCAGCTTATTTACGGGGGCCCAAGAGACCCAGTACTTC.

The chain combines TRBV29-1 with TRBJ2-7, with D possibly being TRBD1 (6 bases). CDR3 length: 13 residues. The germline gives CDR1 SQVTM, CDR2 ANQGSEA. Trimming took off 6 bases at V and 3 bases at J, with 15 bases between the two ends. CDR3 residues: CSVRGQTDYEQYF. The CDR3 DNA follows: TGCAGCGTCCGAGGACAGACGGACTACGAGCAGTACTTC.

The V call is TRBV11-2, the J call TRBJ1-5; possibly TRBD1 for D (5 bases). CDR1 is SGHAT, CDR2 FQNNGV, per germline. Deletions cut 5 bases from V and 6 bases from J, with 17 bases between. This CDR3 comprises 15 residues. Here the CDR3 reads CASSRKGIGGQPQHF. For the CDR3, the DNA is TGTGCCAGCAGCCGTAAGGGGATCGGGGGTCAGCCCCAGCATTTT. The full variable domain, rest sourced from reference TRBV11-2 and TRBJ1-5, is EAGVAQSPRYKIIEKRQSVAFWCNPISGHATLYWYQQILGQGPKLLIQFQNNGVVDDSQLPKDRFSAERLKGVDSTLKIQPAKLEDSAVYLCASSRKGIGGQPQHFGDGTRLSIL.

The chain is built from TRBV29-1 and TRBJ2-1, with 12 nucleotides matching TRBD1. CDR1 and CDR2 from the germline V gene are SQVTM and ANQGSEA. The CDR3 has 14 amino acids. The V gene end was trimmed by 4 bases and the J gene end by 6 bases; junction bases not matched to a gene: 4. CDR3 sequence: CSVGDRGRFNEQFF. The DNA for the CDR3 is TGCAGCGTTGGGGACAGGGGGCGCTTCAATGAGCAGTTCTTC.

The CDR3 spells CASMQSSYNSPLHF. CDR3 bases: TGTGCCAGCATGCAGAGCTCCTATAATTCACCCCTCCACTTT. V and J are TRBV27 and TRBJ1-6; D remains unclear. The CDR3 sequence is 14 residues long. Germline CDR1 is MNHEY and CDR2 is SMNVEV (reference sequence). V dropped 7 bases and J dropped 0 bases, with 7 bases sitting between them.

The chain has TRBV5-1 and TRBJ2-2; 7 bases line up with TRBD1. Germline loops: CDR1 SGHRS, CDR2 YFSETQ. Trimming took 4 bases from V and 0 from J; bases not matched to a gene: 0. This CDR3 region has 14 residues. The CDR3 region is CASSGTANTGELFF. CDR3 coding DNA: TGCGCCAGCAGCGGGACAGCGAACACCGGGGAGCTGTTTTTT.

The sample holds one count of this clone. The chain joins TRBV24-1 to TRBJ2-3, with D perhaps matching TRBD1 or TRBD2 (5 bases each). The CDR3 is 16 residues long. V lost 4 bases, J lost 5 bases, and 18 bases lay in between. Per germline, CDR1 KGHDR and CDR2 SFDVKD. The CDR3 region is CATSDPTGQGRDTQYF. As DNA, the CDR3 is TGTGCCACCAGTGACCCGACGGGGCAGGGAAGAGATACGCAGTATTTT.

This chain links TRBV5-1 with TRBJ1-1, with TRBD1 as a possible D gene (5 bases). The ends were cut back, 4 bases at V and 5 bases at J, with 21 bases in the middle. The germline gives CDR1 SGHRS, CDR2 YFSETQ. The CDR3 is made up of 16 amino acids. Written as DNA, the CDR3 is TGCGCCAGCAGCCTGAGACTCGGGACGTCGGGGACTGAAGCTTTCTTT. It specifies CASSLRLGTSGTEAFF.

This sequence joins TRBV11-2 and TRBJ2-7; tentatively, D is TRBD1 (5 bases). The CDR3 is 13 residues long. V lost 4 bases, J lost 3 bases, and 10 bases lay in between. Per the germline V gene, CDR1 is SGHAT and CDR2 is FQNNGV. The CDR3 nucleotides read TGTGCCAGCAGCTCCTCAGGGTTCTACGAGCAGTACTTC. Protein: CASSSSGFYEQYF.

The CDR3 here is CASSQDFWAGDQPQHF. In DNA form, the CDR3 reads TGCGCCAGCAGCCAAGATTTTTGGGCAGGGGATCAGCCCCAGCATTTT. This rearrangement joins TRBV4-3 to TRBJ1-5; perhaps TRBD1 as D (6 bases). The CDR3 loop spans 16 amino acids. Germline CDR1 reads LGHNA; CDR2 reads YSLEER. V lost 0 bases, J lost 5 bases, and 14 bases lay in between.

The chain carries TRBV19 and TRBJ1-6, with 9 bases fitting TRBD1. CDR3 length: 17 amino acids. Germline V gene lookup returns CDR1 LNHDA and CDR2 SQIVND (reference sequence). J lost 11 bases, V lost 5 bases, and 16 bases had no gene match. The CDR3: CASSSSTGGAGLAPLHF. The CDR3 nucleotides read TGTGCCAGTAGTTCGAGTACAGGGGGCGCGGGATTGGCACCCCTCCACTTT.

CDR3 protein: CASSPRQLNTEAFF. In nucleotides, the CDR3 is TGTGCCAGCTCACCACGGCAGTTGAACACTGAAGCTTTCTTT. The V and J genes are TRBV18 and TRBJ1-1; no clear D. The V gene's germline CDR1 is KGHSH and CDR2 LQKENI. This CDR3 has 14 residues. With 1 base removed from V and 0 bases from J, the gap between germline ends came to 6 bases.

V usage is TRBV6-5 and J usage is TRBJ1-3; D possibly corresponds to TRBD1 (5 bases). Germline CDR1 reads MNHEY; CDR2 reads SVGAGI. Trimming pared 6 bases from V and 0 bases from J, leaving 12 bases between. This CDR3 has 15 residues. CDR3 DNA sequence: TGTGCCAGCAGCCTGACAGTAGACTCTGGAAACACCATATATTTT. This sequence encodes CASSLTVDSGNTIYF.